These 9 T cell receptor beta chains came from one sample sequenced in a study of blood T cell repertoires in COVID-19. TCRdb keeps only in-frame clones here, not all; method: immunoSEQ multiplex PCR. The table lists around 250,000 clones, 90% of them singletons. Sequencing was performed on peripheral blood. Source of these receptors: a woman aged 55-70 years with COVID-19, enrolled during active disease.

The CDR3 DNA sequence: TGTGCCACCAAAGAACAGGGGGGATTCTATAATTCACCCCTCCACTTT. This translates into CATKEQGGFYNSPLHF. J is TRBJ1-6 and V is TRBV19; 8 positions match TRBD1. V trimming: 10 bases; J trimming: 3 bases; junction bases outside the gene matches: 11. The germline V gene encodes CDR1 LNHDA and CDR2 SQIVND (reference sequence). The CDR3 consists of 16 residues.

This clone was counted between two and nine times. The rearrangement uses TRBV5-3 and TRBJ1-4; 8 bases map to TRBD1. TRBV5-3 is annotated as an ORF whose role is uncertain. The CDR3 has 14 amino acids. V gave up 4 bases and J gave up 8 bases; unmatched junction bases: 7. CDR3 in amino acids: CARSETGEGEKLFF. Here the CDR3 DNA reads TGTGCCAGAAGCGAGACAGGGGAGGGGGAAAAACTGTTTTTT.

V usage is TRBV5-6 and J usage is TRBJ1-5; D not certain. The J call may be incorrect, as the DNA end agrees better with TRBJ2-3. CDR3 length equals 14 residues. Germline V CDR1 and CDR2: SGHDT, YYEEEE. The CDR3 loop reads CASSFKRSNQPQYF. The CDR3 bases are TGTGCCAGCAGCTTTAAGCGTAGCAATCAGCCCCAGTATTTT.

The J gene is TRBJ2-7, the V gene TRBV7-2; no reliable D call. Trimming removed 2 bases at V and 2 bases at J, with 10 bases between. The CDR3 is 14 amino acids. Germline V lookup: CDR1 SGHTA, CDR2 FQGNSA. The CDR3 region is CASSLQPSTYEQYF. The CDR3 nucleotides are TGTGCCAGCAGCTTACAACCTTCTACCTACGAGCAGTACTTC.

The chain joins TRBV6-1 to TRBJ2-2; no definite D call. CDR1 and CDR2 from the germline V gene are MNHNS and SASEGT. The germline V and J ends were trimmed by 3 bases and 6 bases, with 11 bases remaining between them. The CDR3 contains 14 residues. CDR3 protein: CASSEIAVPGELFF. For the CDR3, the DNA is TGTGCCAGCAGTGAGATTGCGGTGCCCGGGGAGCTGTTTTTT.

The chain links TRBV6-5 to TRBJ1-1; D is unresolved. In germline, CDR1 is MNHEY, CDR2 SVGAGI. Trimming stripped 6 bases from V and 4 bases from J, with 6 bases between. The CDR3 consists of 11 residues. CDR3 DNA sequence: TGTGCCAGCAGCGAGAGCACTGAAGCTTTCTTT. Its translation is CASSESTEAFF.

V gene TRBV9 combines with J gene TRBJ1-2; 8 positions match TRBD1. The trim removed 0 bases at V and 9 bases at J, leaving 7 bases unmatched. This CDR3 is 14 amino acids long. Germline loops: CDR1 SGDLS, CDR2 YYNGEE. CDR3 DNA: TGTGCCAGCAGCGTAGTAGGACAGGGTATGAGCTACACCTTC. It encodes CASSVVGQGMSYTF.

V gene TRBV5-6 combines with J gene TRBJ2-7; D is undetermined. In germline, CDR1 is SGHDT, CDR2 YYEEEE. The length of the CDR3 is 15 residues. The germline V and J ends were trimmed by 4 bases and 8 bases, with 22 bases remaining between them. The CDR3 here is CASSLLLLLSEKQYF. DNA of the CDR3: TGTGCCAGCAGCCTACTACTGCTTCTGAGCGAAAAGCAGTACTTC. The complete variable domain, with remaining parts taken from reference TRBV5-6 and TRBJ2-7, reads DAGVTQSPTHLIKTRGQQVTLRCSPKSGHDTVSWYQQALGQGPQFIFQYYEEEERQRGNFPDRFSGHQFPNYSSELNVNALLLGDSALYLCASSLLLLLSEKQYFGPGTRLTVT.

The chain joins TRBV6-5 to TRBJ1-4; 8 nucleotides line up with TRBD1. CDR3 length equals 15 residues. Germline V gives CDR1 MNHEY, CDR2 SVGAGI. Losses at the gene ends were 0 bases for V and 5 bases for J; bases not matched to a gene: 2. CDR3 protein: CASSYSQGANEKLFF. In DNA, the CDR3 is TGTGCCAGCAGTTACTCGCAGGGGGCGAATGAAAAACTGTTTTTT.